This is a list of T cell receptor beta chains from one sample in a study of T cell repertoires in cytomegalovirus infection. Each CDR3 protein gets one entry after TCRdb re-called the reads with MiXCR. In the table there are about 230,000 distinct CDR3 sequences, approximately 22% of which are singletons. Sequenced: CD8+ T cells from PBMCs. All receptors come from a human donor in good health (CMV status not recorded). Some clones in this sample may be carry-over from other donors' samples. Both conserved end residues are part of each CDR3. The D gene is left open where the match is weak. Clone sizes are given selectively: once, few, many, or a class where the clone is expanded.

.	TRBV6-5	TRBJ2-3	.	TGTGCCAGCAGTCCCGAAGTCGCCCCCACAGATACGCAGTATTTT	CASSPEVAPTDTQYF
.	TRBV9	TRBJ2-2	.	TGTGCCAGCAGCTTAATCGACAGCCTGAACACCGGGGAGCTGTTTTTT	CASSLIDSLNTGELFF
.	TRBV7-9	TRBJ1-2	few	TGTGCTACTCAGACTAACTATGGCTACACCTTC	CATQTNYGYTF
.	TRBV28	TRBJ2-7	.	TGTGCCAGCAGTTACCCCGGGAGTAGCGGTTACGAGCAGTACTTC	CASSYPGSSGYEQYF
TRBD2	TRBV7-6	TRBJ2-1	few	TGTGCCAGCAGCCCGGGACTAGCGGGGGAGAGCTCCTACAATGAGCAGTTCTTC	CASSPGLAGESSYNEQFF
.	TRBV20-1	TRBJ2-7	.	TGCAGTGCTAGAGATCCGTCCCCGGACGGCTCCTACGAGCAGTACTTC	CSARDPSPDGSYEQYF
TRBD1	TRBV6-5	TRBJ2-1	.	TGTGCCAGCAGTTACTCTGGGACAGGTGCGTTCAATGAGCAGTTCTTC	CASSYSGTGAFNEQFF
TRBD2	TRBV5-6	TRBJ2-2	few	TGTGCCAGCAGCTTGGAGCTAGAAGCGGGGGTAGGCGGGGAGCTGTTTTTT	CASSLELEAGVGGELFF
.	TRBV6-5	TRBJ1-4	few	TGTGCCAGCAGTTACTCGAACGGGGGTGAAAAACTGTTTTTT	CASSYSNGGEKLFF
.	TRBV4-1	TRBJ2-1	.	TGCGCCAGCAGCCAAGAGGGGCTGCTAGCGAACGATGAGCAGTTCTTC	CASSQEGLLANDEQFF